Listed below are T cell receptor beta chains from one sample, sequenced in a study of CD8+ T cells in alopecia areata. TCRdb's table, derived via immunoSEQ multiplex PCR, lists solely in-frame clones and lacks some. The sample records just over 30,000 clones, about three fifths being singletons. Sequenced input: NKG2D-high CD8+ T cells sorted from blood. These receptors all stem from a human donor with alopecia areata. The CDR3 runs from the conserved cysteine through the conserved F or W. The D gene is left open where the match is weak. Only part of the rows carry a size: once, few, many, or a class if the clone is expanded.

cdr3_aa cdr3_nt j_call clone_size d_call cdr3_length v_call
CSVEGGGFYEQYF TGCAGCGTTGAGGGAGGAGGGTTCTACGAGCAGTACTTC TRBJ2-7 few . 13 TRBV29-1
CASRHPPSNEQFF TGTGCCAGCAGGCACCCCCCGTCTAATGAGCAGTTCTTC TRBJ2-1 few . 13 TRBV5-4
CASNLLAGGNEQFF TGTGCCAGCAACTTACTAGCGGGAGGCAATGAGCAGTTCTTC TRBJ2-1 . TRBD2 14 TRBV6-6
CSVEDLDGATNEKLFF TGCAGCGTTGAAGATCTGGACGGCGCAACTAATGAAAAACTGTTTTTT TRBJ1-4 few . 16 TRBV29-1
CASNLQNTNTGELFF TGTGCCAGCAACCTCCAGAACACGAACACCGGGGAGCTGTTTTTT TRBJ2-2 . . 15 TRBV7-8
CAIGGVSSYEQYF TGTGCCATCGGGGGAGTCAGCTCCTACGAGCAGTACTTC TRBJ2-7 few . 13 TRBV30
CASSLSPGLYEQYF TGTGCCAGCAGTTTATCCCCAGGGCTCTACGAGCAGTACTTC TRBJ2-7 . . 14 TRBV27
CASSLQSGVGYNEQFF TGTGCCAGCAGCCTTCAAAGCGGGGTAGGCTACAATGAGCAGTTCTTC TRBJ2-1 . TRBD2 16 TRBV4-2
CASSLWLGSFTGELFF TGTGCCAGCAGTTTATGGCTGGGTTCATTCACCGGGGAGCTGTTTTTT TRBJ2-2 . . 16 TRBV27
CASSPEGPSYEQYF TGTGCCAGCAGTCCGGAAGGCCCATCCTACGAGCAGTACTTC TRBJ2-7 . . 14 TRBV7-3
CASSPPSGQGALADTQYF TGTGCCAGCAGCCCACCCTCCGGTCAGGGGGCATTAGCAGATACGCAGTATTTT TRBJ2-3 few TRBD1 18 TRBV7-9
CASSGPGDSYEQYF TGTGCCAGCAGCGGCCCAGGGGACTCCTACGAGCAGTACTTC TRBJ2-7 . . 14 TRBV9
CASTLDATYEQYF TGTGCCAGCACCCTGGATGCAACCTACGAGCAGTACTTC TRBJ2-7 large . 13 TRBV28
CSVEPRLGPSTDTQYF TGCAGCGTTGAACCCAGACTAGGCCCTAGCACAGATACGCAGTATTTT TRBJ2-3 . . 16 TRBV29-1
CASSYFWGPIQDEQFF TGTGCCAGCAGTTACTTCTGGGGCCCAATACAGGACGAGCAGTTCTTC TRBJ2-1 . . 16 TRBV6-5
CASSLNSAGRDGYTF TGTGCCAGCAGCTTAAATTCAGCAGGGAGGGACGGCTACACCTTC TRBJ1-2 once . 15 TRBV7-6
CASSWSGGSPNTEAFF TGTGCCAGCAGTTGGTCAGGTGGTTCACCGAACACTGAAGCTTTCTTT TRBJ1-1 few . 16 TRBV27
CSVQWGGGTEAFF TGCAGCGTCCAATGGGGGGGCGGCACTGAAGCTTTCTTT TRBJ1-1 few . 13 TRBV29-1
CASSLFRGNEQFF TGTGCCAGCAGTTTATTTAGGGGTAATGAGCAGTTCTTC TRBJ2-1 . . 13 TRBV28
CASSGGQRFEQYF TGTGCCTCCTCGGGGGGACAGAGATTCGAGCAGTACTTC TRBJ2-7 few . 13 TRBV30
CASSQDAGISYEQYF TGCGCCAGCAGCCAAGATGCAGGAATCAGCTACGAGCAGTACTTC TRBJ2-7 . . 15 TRBV4-1
CASSEWVETQYF TGTGCCAGCAGTGAGTGGGTAGAGACCCAGTACTTC TRBJ2-5 few . 12 TRBV2
CASSQVGTGSLGAFF TGCGCCAGCAGCCAAGTCGGTACAGGCTCTCTGGGGGCTTTCTTT TRBJ1-1 . . 15 TRBV4-3
CASSPGSFSRLEQYF TGTGCCAGCAGCCCTGGCTCCTTTTCTCGACTCGAGCAGTACTTC TRBJ2-7 . . 15 TRBV9
CASRTGLAGGLLTDTQYF TGTGCCAGCAGAACTGGACTAGCGGGGGGACTATTGACAGATACGCAGTATTTT TRBJ2-3 . TRBD2 18 TRBV28
CASSTRGGDEQYF TGCGCCAGCAGCACTCGGGGGGGCGACGAGCAGTACTTC TRBJ2-7 . TRBD2 13 TRBV4-1
CASSLSGRAHEQYF TGTGCCAGCAGCCTCTCCGGCAGGGCCCACGAGCAGTACTTC TRBJ2-7 few . 14 TRBV7-9
CASSSYTEAFF TGTGCCAGCAGCTCGTACACTGAAGCTTTCTTT TRBJ1-1 once . 11 TRBV5-4
CAWSSWDKRSYNEQFF TGTGCCTGGAGTTCGTGGGACAAGAGAAGCTACAATGAGCAGTTCTTC TRBJ2-1 . . 16 TRBV30
CASSQVVGPDTQYF TGCGCCAGCAGCCAAGTCGTGGGGCCAGATACGCAGTATTTT TRBJ2-3 large . 14 TRBV4-1
CSGGLSMNTEAFF TGCAGCGGGGGACTTAGCATGAACACTGAAGCTTTCTTT TRBJ1-1 . . 13 TRBV29-1
CASSLVAGVEETQYF TGTGCCAGCAGCTTAGTGGCAGGGGTTGAGGAGACCCAGTACTTC TRBJ2-5 . . 15 TRBV11-2
CASWMGRSSYEQYF TGTGCCAGCTGGATGGGGAGGAGCTCCTACGAGCAGTACTTC TRBJ2-7 . . 14 TRBV21-1